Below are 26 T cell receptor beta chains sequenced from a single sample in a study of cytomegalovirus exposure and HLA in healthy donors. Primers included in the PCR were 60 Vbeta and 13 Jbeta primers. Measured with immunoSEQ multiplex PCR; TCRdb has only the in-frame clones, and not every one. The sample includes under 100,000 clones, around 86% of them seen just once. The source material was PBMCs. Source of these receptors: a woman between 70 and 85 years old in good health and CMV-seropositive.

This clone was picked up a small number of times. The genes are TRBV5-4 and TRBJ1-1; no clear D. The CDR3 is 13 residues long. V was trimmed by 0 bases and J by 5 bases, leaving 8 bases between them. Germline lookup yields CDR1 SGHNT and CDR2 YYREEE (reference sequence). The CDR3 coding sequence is TGTGCCAGCAGCTTGGAAGCGGTTACTGAAGCTTTCTTT. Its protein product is CASSLEAVTEAFF. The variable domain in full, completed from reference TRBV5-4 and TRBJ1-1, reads ETGVTQSPTHLIKTRGQQVTLRCSSQSGHNTVSWYQQALGQGPQFIFQYYREEENGRGNFPPRFSGLQFPNYSSELNVNALELDDSALYLCASSLEAVTEAFFGQGTRLTVV.

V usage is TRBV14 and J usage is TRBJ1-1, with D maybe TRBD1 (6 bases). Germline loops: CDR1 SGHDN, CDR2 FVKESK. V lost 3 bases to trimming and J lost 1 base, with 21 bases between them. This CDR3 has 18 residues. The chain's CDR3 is CASSHSDRRFRKNTEAFF. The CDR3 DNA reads TGTGCCAGCAGCCACTCAGACAGGCGGTTCAGAAAGAACACTGAAGCTTTCTTT.

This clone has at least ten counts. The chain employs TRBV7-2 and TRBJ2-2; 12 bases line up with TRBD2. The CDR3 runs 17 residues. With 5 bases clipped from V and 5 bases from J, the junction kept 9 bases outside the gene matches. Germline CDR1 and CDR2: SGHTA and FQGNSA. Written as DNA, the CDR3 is TGTGCCAGCAGCGGACGACTAGCGGGAGCAAAAACCGGGGAGCTGTTTTTT. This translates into CASSGRLAGAKTGELFF.

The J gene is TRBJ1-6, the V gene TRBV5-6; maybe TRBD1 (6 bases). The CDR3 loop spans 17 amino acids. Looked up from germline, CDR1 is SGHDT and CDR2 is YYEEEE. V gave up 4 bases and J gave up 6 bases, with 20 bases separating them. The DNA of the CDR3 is TGTGCCAGCAGCAGTGAAGGGGGATCTCGGGGTAATTCACCCCTCCACTTT. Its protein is CASSSEGGSRGNSPLHF.

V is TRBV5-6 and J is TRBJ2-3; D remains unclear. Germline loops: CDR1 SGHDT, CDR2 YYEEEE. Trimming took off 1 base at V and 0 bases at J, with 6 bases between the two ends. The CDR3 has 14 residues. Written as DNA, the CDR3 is TGTGCCAGCAGCTTGCCCTCTAGCACAGATACGCAGTATTTT. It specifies CASSLPSSTDTQYF.

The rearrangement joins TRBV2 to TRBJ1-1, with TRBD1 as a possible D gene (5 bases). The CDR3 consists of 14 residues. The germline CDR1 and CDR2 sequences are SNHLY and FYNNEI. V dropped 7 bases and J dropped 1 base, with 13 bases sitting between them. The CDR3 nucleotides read TGTGCCAGCATCGACGGACATCGGAACACTGAAGCTTTCTTT. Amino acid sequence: CASIDGHRNTEAFF.

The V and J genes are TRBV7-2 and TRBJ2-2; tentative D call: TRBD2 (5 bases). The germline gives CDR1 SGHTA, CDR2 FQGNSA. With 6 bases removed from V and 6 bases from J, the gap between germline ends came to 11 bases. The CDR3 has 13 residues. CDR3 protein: CASSAVGAGELFF. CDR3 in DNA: TGTGCCAGCAGTGCCGTGGGAGCCGGGGAGCTGTTTTTT.

The CDR3 DNA sequence: TGTGCCAGTAGTATTGTTCCGGGGGGCAATCAGCCCCAGCATTTT. The encoded protein is CASSIVPGGNQPQHF. This rearrangement joins TRBV19 to TRBJ1-5, with a possible D match to TRBD1 (5 bases). This CDR3 is built from 15 residues. Trimming removed 3 bases from V and 2 bases from J, with 11 bases in between. Germline V gene lookup returns CDR1 LNHDA and CDR2 SQIVND (reference sequence).

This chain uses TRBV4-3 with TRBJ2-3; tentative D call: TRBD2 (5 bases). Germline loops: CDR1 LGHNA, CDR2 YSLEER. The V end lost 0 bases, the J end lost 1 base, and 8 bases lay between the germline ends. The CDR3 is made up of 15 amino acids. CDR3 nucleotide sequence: TGCGCCAGCAGCCAAGATATGGGAGGCACAGATACGCAGTATTTT. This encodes CASSQDMGGTDTQYF.

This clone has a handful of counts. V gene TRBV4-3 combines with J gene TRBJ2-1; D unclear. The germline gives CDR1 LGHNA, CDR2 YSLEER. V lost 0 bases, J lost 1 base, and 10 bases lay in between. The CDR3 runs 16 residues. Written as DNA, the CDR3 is TGCGCCAGCAGCCAAGAAGCCGGGTTTTCCTACAATGAGCAGTTCTTC. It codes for CASSQEAGFSYNEQFF.

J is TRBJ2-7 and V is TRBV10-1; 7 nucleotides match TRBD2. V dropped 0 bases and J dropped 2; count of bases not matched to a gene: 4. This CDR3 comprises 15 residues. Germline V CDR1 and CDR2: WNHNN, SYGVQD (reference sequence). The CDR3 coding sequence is TGCGCCAGCAGTGAGTCGCTAGGGAGGGCCTACGAGCAGTACTTC. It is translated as CASSESLGRAYEQYF.

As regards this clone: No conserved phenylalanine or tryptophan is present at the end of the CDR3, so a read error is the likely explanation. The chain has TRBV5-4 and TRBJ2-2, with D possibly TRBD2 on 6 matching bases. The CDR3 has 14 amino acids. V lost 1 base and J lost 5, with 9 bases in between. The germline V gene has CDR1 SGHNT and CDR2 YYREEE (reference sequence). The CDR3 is CASSLPRETGELFL. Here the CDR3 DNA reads TGTGCCAGCAGCTTGCCTCGGGAGACCGGGGAGCTGTTTTTG.

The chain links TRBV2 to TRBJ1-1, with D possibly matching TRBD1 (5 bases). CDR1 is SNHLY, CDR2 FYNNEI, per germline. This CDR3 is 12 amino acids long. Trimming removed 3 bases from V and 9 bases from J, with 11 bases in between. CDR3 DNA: TGTGCCAGCAGTGACCCCGACAGTAAAGCTTTCTTT. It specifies CASSDPDSKAFF. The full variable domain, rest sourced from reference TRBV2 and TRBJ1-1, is EPEVTQTPSHQVTQMGQEVILRCVPISNHLYFYWYRQILGQKVEFLVSFYNNEISEKSEIFDDQFSVERPDGSNFTLKIRSTKLEDSAMYFCASSDPDSKAFFGQGTRLTVV.

This CDR3 is CASSQIRGGAQSGELFF. The DNA of the CDR3 is TGTGCCAGCAGCCAGATCCGGGGAGGAGCCCAATCCGGGGAGCTGTTTTTT. This sequence joins TRBV4-2 and TRBJ2-2; TRBD2 is a possible D gene (6 bases). The CDR3 is 17 residues long. Germline loops: CDR1 LGHNA, CDR2 YNFKEQ. V was clipped by 3 bases and J by 6 bases, with 20 bases between them.

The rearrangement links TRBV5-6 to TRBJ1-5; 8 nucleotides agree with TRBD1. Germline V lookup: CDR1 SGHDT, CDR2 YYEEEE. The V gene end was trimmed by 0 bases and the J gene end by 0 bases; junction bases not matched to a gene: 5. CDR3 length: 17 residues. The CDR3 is CASSLGQGALSNQPQHF. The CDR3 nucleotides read TGTGCCAGCAGCTTGGGGCAGGGGGCCCTTAGCAATCAGCCCCAGCATTTT.

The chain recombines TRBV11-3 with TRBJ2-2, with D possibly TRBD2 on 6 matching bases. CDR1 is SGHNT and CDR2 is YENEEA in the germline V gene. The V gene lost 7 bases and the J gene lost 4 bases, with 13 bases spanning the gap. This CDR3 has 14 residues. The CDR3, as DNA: TGTGCCAGCACCGAGGGCGGGGTCACCGGGGAGCTGTTTTTT. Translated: CASTEGGVTGELFF.

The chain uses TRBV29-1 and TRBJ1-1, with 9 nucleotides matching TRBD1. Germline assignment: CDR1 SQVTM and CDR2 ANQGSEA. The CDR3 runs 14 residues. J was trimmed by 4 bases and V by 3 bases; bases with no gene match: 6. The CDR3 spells CSVEGQGGSTEAFF. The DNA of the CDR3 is TGCAGCGTTGAGGGACAGGGCGGGAGCACTGAAGCTTTCTTT.

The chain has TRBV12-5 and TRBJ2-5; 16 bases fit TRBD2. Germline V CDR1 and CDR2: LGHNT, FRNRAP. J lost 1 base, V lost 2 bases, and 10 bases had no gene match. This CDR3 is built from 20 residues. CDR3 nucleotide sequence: TGTGCTAGTGGTTTGCCAGGGACGGGACTAGCGGGAGGGCCCCAAGAGACCCAGTACTTC. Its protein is CASGLPGTGLAGGPQETQYF.

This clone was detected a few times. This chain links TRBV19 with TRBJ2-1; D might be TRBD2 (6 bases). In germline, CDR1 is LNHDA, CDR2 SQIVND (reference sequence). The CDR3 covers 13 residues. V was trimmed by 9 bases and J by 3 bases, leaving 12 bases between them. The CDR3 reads CASASEDYNEQFF. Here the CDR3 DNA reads TGTGCCAGCGCTAGCGAGGACTACAATGAGCAGTTCTTC. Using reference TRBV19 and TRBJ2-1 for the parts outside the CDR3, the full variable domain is DGGITQSPKYLFRKEGQNVTLSCEQNLNHDAMYWYRQDPGQGLRLIYYSQIVNDFQKGDIAEGYSVSREKKESFPLTVTSAQKNPTAFYLCASASEDYNEQFFGPGTRLTVL.

The CDR3 protein is CASRDRAGDTQYF. The CDR3 nucleotides are TGTGCCAGCAGGGATCGGGCGGGAGATACGCAGTATTTT. This chain connects TRBV2 to TRBJ2-3; weak D call: TRBD2 (5 bases). Germline values: CDR1 SNHLY, CDR2 FYNNEI. Trimming took off 6 bases at V and 5 bases at J, with 12 bases between the two ends. The CDR3 spans 13 residues.

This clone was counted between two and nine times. The chain's CDR3 is CASSSNTGLAKNIQYF. The CDR3 nucleotides are TGTGCCAGCAGCTCCAACACAGGGCTAGCCAAAAACATTCAGTACTTC. The rearrangement links TRBV11-3 to TRBJ2-4; possible D gene TRBD1, 6 bases. Trimming cost V 4 bases and J 0 bases, with 13 bases left between them. Germline loops: CDR1 SGHNT, CDR2 YENEEA. The CDR3 is 16 residues long.

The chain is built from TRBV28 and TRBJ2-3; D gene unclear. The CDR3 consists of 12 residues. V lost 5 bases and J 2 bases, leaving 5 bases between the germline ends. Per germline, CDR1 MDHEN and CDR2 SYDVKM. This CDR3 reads CASSATTDTQYF. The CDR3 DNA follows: TGTGCCAGCAGTGCTACCACAGATACGCAGTATTTT.

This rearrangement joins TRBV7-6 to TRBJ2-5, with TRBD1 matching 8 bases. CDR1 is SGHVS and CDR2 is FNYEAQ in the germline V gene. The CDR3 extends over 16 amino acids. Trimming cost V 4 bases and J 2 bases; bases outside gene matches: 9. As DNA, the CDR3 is TGTGCCAGCAGCTCCTTCGCGGGACAGGATCAAGAGACCCAGTACTTC. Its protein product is CASSSFAGQDQETQYF.

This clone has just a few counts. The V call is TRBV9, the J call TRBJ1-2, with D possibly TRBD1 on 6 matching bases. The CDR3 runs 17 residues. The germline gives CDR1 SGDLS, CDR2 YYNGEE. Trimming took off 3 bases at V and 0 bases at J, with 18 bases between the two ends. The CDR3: CASSGGQPTLANYGYTF. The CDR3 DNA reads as TGTGCCAGCAGCGGTGGACAGCCTACCCTTGCTAACTATGGCTACACCTTC.

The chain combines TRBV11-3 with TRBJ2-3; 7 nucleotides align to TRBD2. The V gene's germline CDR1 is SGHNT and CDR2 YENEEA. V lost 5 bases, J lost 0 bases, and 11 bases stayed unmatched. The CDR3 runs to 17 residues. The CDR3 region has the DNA TGTGCCAGCAGCCCCAGGGCGGGAGATAGGAGCACAGATACGCAGTATTTT. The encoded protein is CASSPRAGDRSTDTQYF.

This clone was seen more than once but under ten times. CDR3: CASSQGAPSTDTQYF. The CDR3 DNA sequence: TGTGCCAGCTCCCAGGGGGCTCCAAGCACAGATACGCAGTATTTT. The chain combines TRBV18 with TRBJ2-3; 8 bases are a match to TRBD1. CDR3 length: 15 residues. V was clipped by 6 bases and J by 0 bases; unmatched bases: 5. Germline CDR1 reads KGHSH; CDR2 reads LQKENI. The full variable domain, its missing parts supplied by reference TRBV18 and TRBJ2-3, is NAGVMQNPRHLVRRRGQEARLRCSPMKGHSHVYWYRQLPEEGLKFMVYLQKENIIDESGMPKERFSAEFPKEGPSILRIQQVVRGDSAAYFCASSQGAPSTDTQYFGPGTRLTVL.